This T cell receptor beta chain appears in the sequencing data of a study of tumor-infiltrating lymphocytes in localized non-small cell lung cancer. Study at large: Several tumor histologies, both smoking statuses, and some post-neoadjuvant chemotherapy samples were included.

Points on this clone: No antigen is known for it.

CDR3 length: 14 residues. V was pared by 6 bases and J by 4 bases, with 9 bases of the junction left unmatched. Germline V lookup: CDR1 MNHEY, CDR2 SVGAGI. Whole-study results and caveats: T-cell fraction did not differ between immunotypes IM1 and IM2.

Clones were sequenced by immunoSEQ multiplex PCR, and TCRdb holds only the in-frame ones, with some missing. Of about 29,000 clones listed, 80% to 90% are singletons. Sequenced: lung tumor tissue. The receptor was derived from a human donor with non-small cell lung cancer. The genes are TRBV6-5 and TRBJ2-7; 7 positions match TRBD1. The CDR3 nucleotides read TGTGCCAGCAGAAATCCCGGGACAGTGTACGAGCAGTACTTC. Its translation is CASRNPGTVYEQYF.